This T cell receptor (beta chain) appears in the sequencing data of a study of T cell responses to AZD1222 COVID-19 vaccine. Germline V gives CDR1 MNHEY, CDR2 SMNVEV (reference sequence). The CDR3 extends over 14 amino acids. V was pared by 5 bases and J by 7 bases, with 14 bases between. The table came from immunoSEQ multiplex PCR; TCRdb's copy has only in-frame clones and leaves some out. The sample lists around 150,000 clones; about 92% were seen once. The sequences come from peripheral blood, collected 28 days after the second AZD1222 dose. This TCR was recovered from an adult who received the AZD1222 COVID-19 vaccine. The gene calls are TRBV27 and TRBJ1-4, with D tentatively TRBD1 (5 bases). This CDR3 is CASSLPVGGEKLFF. The DNA for the CDR3 is TGTGCCAGCAGTCTCCCAGTTGGGGGTGAAAAACTGTTTTTT. The variable domain in full, with the rest retrieved from reference TRBV27 and TRBJ1-4, is EAQVTQNPRYLITVTGKKLTVTCSQNMNHEYMSWYRQDPGLGLRQIYYSMNVEVTDKGDVPEGYKVSRKEKRNFPLILESPSPNQTSLYFCASSLPVGGEKLFFGSGTQLSVL.